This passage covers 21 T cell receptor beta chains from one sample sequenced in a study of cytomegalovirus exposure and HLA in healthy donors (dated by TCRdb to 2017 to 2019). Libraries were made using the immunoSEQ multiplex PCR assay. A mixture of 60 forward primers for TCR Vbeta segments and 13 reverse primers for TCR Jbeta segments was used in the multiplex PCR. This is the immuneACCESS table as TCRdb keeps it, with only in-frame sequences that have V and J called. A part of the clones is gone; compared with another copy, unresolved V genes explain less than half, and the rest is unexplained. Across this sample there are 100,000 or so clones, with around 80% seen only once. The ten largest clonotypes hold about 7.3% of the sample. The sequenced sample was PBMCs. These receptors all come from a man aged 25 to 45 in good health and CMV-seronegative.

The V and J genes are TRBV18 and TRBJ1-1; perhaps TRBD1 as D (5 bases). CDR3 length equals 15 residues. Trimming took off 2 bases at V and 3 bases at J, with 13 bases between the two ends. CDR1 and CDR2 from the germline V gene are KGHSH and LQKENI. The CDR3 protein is CASSPLGRGDTEAFF. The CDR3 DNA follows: TGTGCCAGCTCACCATTGGGACGGGGGGACACTGAAGCTTTCTTT.

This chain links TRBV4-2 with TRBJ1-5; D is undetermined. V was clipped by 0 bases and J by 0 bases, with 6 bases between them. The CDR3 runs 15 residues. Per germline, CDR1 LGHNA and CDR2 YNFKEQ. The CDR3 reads CASSQDYNSNQPQHF. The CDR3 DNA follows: TGTGCCAGCAGCCAAGATTATAATAGCAATCAGCCCCAGCATTTT.

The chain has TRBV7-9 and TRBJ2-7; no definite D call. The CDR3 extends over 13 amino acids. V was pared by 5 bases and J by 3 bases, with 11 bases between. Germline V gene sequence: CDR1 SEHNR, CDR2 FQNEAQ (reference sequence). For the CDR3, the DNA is TGTGCCAGCAGCGGGCCTTCTAACTACGAGCAGTACTTC. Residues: CASSGPSNYEQYF.

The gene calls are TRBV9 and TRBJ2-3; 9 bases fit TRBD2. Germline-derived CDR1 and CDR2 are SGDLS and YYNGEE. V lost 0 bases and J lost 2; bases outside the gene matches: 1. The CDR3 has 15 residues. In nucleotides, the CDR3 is TGTGCCAGCAGCGTAGGACTAGCGGCCACAGATACGCAGTATTTT. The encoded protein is CASSVGLAATDTQYF.

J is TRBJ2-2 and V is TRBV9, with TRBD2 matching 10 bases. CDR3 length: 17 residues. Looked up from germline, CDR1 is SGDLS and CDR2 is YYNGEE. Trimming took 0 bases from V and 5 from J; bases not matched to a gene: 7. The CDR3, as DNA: TGTGCCAGCAGCGTAGAAGCGGGGGGGCTTTATACCGGGGAGCTGTTTTTT. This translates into CASSVEAGGLYTGELFF.

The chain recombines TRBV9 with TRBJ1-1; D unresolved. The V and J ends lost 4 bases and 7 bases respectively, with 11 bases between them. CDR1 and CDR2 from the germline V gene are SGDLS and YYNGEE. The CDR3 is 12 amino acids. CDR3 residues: CASSPRFGEAFF. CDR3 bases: TGTGCCAGCAGCCCCCGGTTCGGTGAAGCTTTCTTT.

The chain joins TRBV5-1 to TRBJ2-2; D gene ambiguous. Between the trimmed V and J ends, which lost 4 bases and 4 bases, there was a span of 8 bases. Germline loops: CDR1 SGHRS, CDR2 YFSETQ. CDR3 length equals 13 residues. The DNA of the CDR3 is TGCGCCAGCAGCGTCGAGAGCACCGGGGAGCTGTTTTTT. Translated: CASSVESTGELFF.

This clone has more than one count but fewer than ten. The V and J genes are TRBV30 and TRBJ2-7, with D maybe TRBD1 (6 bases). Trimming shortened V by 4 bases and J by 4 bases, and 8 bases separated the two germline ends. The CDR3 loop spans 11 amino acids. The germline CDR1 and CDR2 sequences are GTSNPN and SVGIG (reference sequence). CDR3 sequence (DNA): TGTGCCTGGACTACAGGGTACGAGCAGTACTTC. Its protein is CAWTTGYEQYF.

The CDR3 loop reads CASSLPLGRGNTEAFF. CDR3 bases: TGCGCCAGCAGCTTGCCACTGGGGCGAGGGAACACTGAAGCTTTCTTT. The chain recombines TRBV5-1 with TRBJ1-1, with D perhaps matching TRBD1 (5 bases). V lost 1 base to trimming and J lost 1 base, with 14 bases between them. This CDR3 spans 16 amino acids. Per germline, CDR1 SGHRS and CDR2 YFSETQ.

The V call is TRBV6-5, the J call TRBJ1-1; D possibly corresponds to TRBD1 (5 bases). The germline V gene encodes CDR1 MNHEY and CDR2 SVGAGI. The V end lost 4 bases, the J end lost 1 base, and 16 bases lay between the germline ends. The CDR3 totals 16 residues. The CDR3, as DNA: TGTGCCAGCAGTTTCCGTGGTAGACAGAAGAACACTGAAGCTTTCTTT. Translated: CASSFRGRQKNTEAFF.

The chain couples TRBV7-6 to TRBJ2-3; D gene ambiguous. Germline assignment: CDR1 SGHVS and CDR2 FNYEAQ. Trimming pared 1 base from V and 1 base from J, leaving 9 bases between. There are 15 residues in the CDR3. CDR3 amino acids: CASSLGFPGTDTQYF. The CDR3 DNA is TGTGCCAGCAGCTTAGGTTTTCCCGGCACAGATACGCAGTATTTT.

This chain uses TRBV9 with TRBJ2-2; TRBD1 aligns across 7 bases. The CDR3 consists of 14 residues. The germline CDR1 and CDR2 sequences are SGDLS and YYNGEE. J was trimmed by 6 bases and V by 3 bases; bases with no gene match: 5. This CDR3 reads CASSEGTAAGELFF. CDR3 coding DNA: TGTGCCAGCAGCGAGGGGACAGCGGCCGGGGAGCTGTTTTTT.

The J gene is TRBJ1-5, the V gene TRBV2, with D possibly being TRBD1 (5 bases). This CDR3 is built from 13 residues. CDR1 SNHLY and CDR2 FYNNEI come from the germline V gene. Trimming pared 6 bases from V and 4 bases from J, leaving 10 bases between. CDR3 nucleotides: TGTGCCAGCAGGGGGCAGCAAAATCAGCCCCAGCATTTT. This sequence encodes CASRGQQNQPQHF.

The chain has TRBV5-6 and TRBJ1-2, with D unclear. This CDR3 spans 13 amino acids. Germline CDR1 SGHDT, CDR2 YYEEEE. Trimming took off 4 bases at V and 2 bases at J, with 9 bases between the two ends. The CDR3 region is CASSPIVNYGYTF. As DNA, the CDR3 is TGTGCCAGCAGCCCTATAGTCAACTATGGCTACACCTTC.

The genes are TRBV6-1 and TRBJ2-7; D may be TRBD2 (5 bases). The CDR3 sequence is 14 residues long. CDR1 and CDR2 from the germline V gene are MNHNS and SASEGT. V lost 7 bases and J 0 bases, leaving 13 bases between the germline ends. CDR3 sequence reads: CASNLDSHSYEQYF. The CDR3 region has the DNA TGTGCCAGCAATTTGGACTCACACTCCTACGAGCAGTACTTC.

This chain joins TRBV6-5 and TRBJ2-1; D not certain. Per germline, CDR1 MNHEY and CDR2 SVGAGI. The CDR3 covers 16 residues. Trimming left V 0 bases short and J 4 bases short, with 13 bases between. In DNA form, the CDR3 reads TGTGCCAGCAGTTACTCGGGCACAATGGGTTACAATGAGCAGTTCTTC. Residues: CASSYSGTMGYNEQFF.

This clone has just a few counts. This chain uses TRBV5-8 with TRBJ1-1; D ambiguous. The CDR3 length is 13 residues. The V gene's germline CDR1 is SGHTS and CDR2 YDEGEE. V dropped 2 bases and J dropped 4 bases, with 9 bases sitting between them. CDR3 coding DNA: TGTGCCAGCAGCTTCCGACTGGGCACTGAAGCTTTCTTT. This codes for CASSFRLGTEAFF. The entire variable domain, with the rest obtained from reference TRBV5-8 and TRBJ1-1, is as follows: EAGVTQSPTHLIKTRGQQATLRCSPISGHTSVYWYQQALGLGLQFLLWYDEGEERNRGNFPPRFSGRQFPNYSSELNVNALELEDSALYLCASSFRLGTEAFFGQGTRLTVV.

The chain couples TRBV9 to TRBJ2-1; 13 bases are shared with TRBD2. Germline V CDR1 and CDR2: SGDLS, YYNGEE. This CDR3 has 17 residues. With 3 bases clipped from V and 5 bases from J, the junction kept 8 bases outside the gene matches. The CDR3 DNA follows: TGTGCCAGCAGCGAGCCCGGACTAGCGGGGGAAGACAATGAGCAGTTCTTC. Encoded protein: CASSEPGLAGEDNEQFF.

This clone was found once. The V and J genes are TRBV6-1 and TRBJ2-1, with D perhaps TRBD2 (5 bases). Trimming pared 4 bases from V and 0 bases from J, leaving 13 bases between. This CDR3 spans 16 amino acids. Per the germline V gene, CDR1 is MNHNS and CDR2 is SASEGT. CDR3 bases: TGTGCCAGCAGTGTGAGGGCACCTTTCTCCTACAATGAGCAGTTCTTC. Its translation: CASSVRAPFSYNEQFF.

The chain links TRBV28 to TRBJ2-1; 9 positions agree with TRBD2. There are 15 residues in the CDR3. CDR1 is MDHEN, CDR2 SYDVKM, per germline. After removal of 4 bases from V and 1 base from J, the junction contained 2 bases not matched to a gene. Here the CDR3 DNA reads TGTGCCAGCAGTTCGCTAGCGGGGTCCTACAATGAGCAGTTCTTC. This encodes CASSSLAGSYNEQFF.

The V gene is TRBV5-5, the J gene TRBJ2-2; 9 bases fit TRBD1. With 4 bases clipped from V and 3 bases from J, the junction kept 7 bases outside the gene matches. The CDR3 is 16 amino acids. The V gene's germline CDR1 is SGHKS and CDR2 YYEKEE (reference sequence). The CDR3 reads CASSGPGQGDTGELFF. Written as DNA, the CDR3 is TGTGCCAGCAGCGGACCGGGACAGGGAGACACCGGGGAGCTGTTTTTT.